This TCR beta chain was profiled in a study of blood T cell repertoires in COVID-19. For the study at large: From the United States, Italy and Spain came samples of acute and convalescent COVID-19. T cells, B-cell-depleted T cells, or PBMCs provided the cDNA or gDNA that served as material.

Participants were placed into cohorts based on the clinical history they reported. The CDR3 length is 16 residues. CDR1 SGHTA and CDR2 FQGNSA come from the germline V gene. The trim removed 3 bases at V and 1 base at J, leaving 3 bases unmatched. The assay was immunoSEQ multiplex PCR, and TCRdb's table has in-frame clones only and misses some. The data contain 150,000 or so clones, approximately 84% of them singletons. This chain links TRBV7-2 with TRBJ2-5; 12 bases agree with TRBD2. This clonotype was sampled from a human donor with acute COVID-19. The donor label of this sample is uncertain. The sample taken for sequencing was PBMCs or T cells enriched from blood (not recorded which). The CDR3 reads CASSLRLAGAQETQYF. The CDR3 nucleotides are TGTGCCAGCAGCTTGAGACTAGCGGGGGCCCAAGAGACCCAGTACTTC.